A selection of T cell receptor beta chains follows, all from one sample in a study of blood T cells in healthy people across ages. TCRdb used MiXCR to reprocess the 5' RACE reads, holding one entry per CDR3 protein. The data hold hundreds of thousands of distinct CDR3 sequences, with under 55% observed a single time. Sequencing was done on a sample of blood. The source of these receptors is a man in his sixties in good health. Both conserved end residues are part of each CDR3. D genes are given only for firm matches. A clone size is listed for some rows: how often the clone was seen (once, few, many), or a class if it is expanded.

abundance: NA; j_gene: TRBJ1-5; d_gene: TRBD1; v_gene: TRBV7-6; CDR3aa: CASSLQTGLNQPQHF; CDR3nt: TGTGCCAGCAGCCTGCAGACAGGGTTGAATCAGCCCCAGCATTTT
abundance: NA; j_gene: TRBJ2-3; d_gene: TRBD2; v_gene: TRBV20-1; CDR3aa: CSAPSLAGSSDTQYF; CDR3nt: TGCAGTGCTCCTTCTCTAGCGGGATCGTCAGATACGCAGTATTTT
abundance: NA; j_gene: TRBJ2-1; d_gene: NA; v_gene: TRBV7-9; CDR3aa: CASSLGIVDEQFF; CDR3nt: TGTGCCAGCAGCTTAGGAATTGTGGATGAGCAGTTCTTC
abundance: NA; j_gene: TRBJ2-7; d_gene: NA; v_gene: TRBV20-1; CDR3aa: CSAPSHRTYEQYF; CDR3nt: TGCAGTGCTCCCTCCCACAGGACCTACGAGCAGTACTTC
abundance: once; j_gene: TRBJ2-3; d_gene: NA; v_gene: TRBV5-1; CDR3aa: CASSLGRRPGRSTDTQYF; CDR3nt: TGCGCCAGCAGCTTGGGGAGGAGGCCCGGGCGTAGCACAGATACGCAGTATTTT
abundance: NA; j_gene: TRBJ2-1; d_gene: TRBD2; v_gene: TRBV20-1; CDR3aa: CSARELAGAKGSYNEQFF; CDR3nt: TGCAGTGCTAGGGAACTAGCGGGGGCCAAGGGCTCCTACAATGAGCAGTTCTTC
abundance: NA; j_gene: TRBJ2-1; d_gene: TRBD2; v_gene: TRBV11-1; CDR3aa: CASSLLERGGFDEQFF; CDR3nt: TGTGCCAGCAGCTTATTAGAGCGGGGGGGGTTTGATGAGCAGTTCTTC
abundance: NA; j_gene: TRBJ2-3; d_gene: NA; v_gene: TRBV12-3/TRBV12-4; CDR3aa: CASRKRADSSTDTQYF; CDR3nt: TGTGCCAGCAGAAAACGAGCGGATTCTAGCACAGATACGCAGTATTTT
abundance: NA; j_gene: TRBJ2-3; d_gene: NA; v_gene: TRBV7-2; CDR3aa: CASSLFIPDTQYF; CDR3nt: TGTGCCAGCAGCTTATTTATTCCAGATACGCAGTATTTT
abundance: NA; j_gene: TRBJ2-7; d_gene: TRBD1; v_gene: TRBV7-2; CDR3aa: CASSRDRGSDEQYF; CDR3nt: TGTGCCAGCAGCCGTGACAGGGGAAGCGACGAGCAGTACTTC
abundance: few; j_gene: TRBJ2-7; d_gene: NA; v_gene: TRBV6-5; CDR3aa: CASSPSGVGYEQYF; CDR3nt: TGTGCCAGCAGTCCCTCGGGGGTAGGCTACGAGCAGTACTTC
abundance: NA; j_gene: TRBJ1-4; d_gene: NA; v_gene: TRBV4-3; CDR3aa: CASSHLEAATNEKLFF; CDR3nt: TGCGCCAGCAGCCATCTCGAGGCAGCAACTAATGAAAAACTGTTTTTT
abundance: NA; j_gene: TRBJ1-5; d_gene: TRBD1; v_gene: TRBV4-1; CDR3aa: CASSPRGGDQPQHF; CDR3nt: TGCGCCAGCAGCCCCAGGGGGGGAGATCAGCCCCAGCATTTT
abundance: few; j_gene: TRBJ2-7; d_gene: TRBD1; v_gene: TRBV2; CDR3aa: CASSEGTGAYEQYF; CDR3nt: TGTGCCAGCAGTGAGGGGACAGGGGCCTACGAGCAGTACTTC
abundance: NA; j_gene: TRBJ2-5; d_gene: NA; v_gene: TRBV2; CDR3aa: CASSVGTQYF; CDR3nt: TGTGCCAGCAGTGTGGGGACCCAGTACTTC
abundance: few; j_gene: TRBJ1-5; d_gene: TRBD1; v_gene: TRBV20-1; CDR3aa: CSARATGNQPQHF; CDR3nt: TGCAGTGCTAGAGCGACAGGGAATCAGCCCCAGCATTTT
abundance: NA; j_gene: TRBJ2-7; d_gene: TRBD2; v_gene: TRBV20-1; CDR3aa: CSAREGEGTYEQYF; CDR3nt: TGCAGTGCTAGAGAAGGGGAGGGGACCTACGAGCAGTACTTC
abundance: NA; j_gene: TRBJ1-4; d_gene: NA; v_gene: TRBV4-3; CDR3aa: CASSQDSGRKTNEKLFF; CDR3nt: TGCGCCAGCAGCCAAGATTCAGGGAGAAAGACTAATGAAAAACTGTTTTTT
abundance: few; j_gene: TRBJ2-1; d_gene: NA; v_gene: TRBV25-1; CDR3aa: CASSEGRYNEQFF; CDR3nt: TGTGCCAGCAGTGAAGGCAGGTACAATGAGCAGTTCTTC
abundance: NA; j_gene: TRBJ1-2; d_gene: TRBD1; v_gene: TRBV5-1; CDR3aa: CASSGTTGGYGYTF; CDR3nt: TGCGCCAGCAGCGGAACGACAGGGGGCTACGGCTACACCTTC
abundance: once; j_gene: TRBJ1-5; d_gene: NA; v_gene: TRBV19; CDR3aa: CASSTNTGKGNQPQHF; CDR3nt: TGTGCCAGTAGTACAAATACAGGGAAGGGGAATCAGCCCCAGCATTTT
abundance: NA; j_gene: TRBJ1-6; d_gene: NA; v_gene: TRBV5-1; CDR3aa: CASSVPSLDSPLHF; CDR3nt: TGCGCCAGCAGCGTGCCCTCACTTGATTCACCCCTCCACTTT
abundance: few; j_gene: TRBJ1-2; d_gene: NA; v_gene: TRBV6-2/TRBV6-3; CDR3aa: CASSASGLNYGYTF; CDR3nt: TGTGCCAGCAGTGCGTCGGGGTTGAACTATGGCTACACCTTC
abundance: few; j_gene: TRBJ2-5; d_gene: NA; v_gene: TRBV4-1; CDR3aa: CASSQALGRGPFETQYF; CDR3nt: TGCGCCAGCAGCCAAGCTTTGGGGAGGGGGCCTTTCGAGACCCAGTACTTC
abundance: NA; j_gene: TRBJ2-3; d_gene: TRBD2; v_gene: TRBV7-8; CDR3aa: CASSLVWRGVSPREDTQYF; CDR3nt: TGTGCCAGCAGCTTAGTTTGGCGGGGGGTATCGCCGCGGGAAGATACGCAGTATTTT
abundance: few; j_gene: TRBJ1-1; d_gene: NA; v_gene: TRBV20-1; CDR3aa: CSARDRGTGMNTEAFF; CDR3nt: TGCAGTGCTAGAGATCGGGGAACAGGCATGAACACTGAAGCTTTCTTT
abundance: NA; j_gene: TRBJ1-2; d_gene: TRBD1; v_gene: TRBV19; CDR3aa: CASSRTGSYGYTF; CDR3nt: TGTGCCAGTAGTAGGACAGGGTCCTATGGCTACACCTTC
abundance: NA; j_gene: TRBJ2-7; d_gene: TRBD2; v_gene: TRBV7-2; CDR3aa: CASSLDGVLAGGYNYEQYF; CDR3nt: TGTGCCAGCAGCTTAGATGGTGTACTAGCGGGGGGATACAACTACGAGCAGTACTTC
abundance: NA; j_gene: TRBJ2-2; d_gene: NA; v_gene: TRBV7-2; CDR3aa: CASSMDRENTGELFF; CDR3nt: TGTGCCAGTAGCATGGACAGAGAGAACACCGGGGAGCTGTTTTTT
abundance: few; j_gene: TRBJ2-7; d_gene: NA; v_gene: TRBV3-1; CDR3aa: CASSKFFEAYEQYF; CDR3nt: TGTGCCAGCAGTAAGTTCTTTGAGGCCTACGAGCAGTACTTC
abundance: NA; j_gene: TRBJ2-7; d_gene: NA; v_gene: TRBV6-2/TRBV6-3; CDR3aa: CAREGRSSYEQYF; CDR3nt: TGTGCCAGGGAAGGCAGGAGCTCCTACGAGCAGTACTTC
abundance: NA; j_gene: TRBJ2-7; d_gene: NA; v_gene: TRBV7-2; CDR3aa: CASRLAGTGNDEQYF; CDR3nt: TGTGCCAGCAGGCTAGCAGGAACGGGTAACGACGAGCAGTACTTC
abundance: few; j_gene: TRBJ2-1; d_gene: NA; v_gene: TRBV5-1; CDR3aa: CASSLAAGILYEQFF; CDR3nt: TGCGCCAGCAGCTTGGCGGCAGGGATATTATATGAGCAGTTCTTC
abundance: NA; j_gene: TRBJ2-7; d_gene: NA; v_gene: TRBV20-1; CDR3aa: CSARADVEAYEQYF; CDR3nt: TGCAGTGCTAGAGCTGATGTAGAAGCCTACGAGCAGTACTTC
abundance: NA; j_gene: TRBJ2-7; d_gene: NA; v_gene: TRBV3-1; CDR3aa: CASAPTRWASYEQYF; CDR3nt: TGTGCCAGCGCTCCTACACGGTGGGCCTCCTACGAGCAGTACTTC
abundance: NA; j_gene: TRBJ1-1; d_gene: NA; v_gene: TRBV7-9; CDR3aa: CASSFGAVNTEAFF; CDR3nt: TGTGCCAGCAGCTTTGGGGCGGTGAACACTGAAGCTTTCTTT
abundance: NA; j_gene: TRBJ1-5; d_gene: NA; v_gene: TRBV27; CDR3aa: CASSLLGRDHPQHF; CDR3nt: TGTGCCAGCAGTTTATTAGGCCGGGATCACCCCCAGCATTTT
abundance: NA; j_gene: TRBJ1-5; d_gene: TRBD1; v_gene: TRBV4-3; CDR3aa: CASSLSKGAGNQPQHF; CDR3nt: TGCGCCAGCAGCCTCTCGAAGGGGGCAGGCAATCAGCCCCAGCATTTT
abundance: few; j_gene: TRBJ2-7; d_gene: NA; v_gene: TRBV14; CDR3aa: CASSQGPSSHYEQYF; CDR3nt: TGTGCCAGCAGCCAAGGTCCTTCCAGCCACTACGAGCAGTACTTC
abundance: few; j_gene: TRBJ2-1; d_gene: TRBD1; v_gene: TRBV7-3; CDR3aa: CASRPPGGEQFF; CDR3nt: TGTGCCAGCAGACCCCCAGGGGGTGAGCAGTTCTTC
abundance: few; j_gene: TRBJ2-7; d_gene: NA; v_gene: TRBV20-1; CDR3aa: CSARQGLGGYEQYF; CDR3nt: TGCAGTGCTCGACAGGGTTTGGGAGGCTACGAGCAGTACTTC
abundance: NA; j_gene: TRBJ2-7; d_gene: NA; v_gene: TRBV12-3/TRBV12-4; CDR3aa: CASSLEGDSYEQYF; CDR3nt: TGTGCCAGCAGTTTAGAGGGGGATTCCTACGAGCAGTACTTC
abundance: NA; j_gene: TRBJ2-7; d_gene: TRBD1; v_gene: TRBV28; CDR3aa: CASSTRQGADEQYF; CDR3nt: TGTGCCAGCAGTACCCGACAGGGGGCCGACGAGCAGTACTTC
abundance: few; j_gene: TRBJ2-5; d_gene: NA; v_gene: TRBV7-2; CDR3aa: CASSLGGNGQYF; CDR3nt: TGTGCCAGCAGCTTAGGTGGGAACGGGCAGTACTTC
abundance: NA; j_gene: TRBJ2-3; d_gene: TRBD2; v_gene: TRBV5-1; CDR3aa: CASTYSGGNTDTQYF; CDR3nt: TGCGCCAGCACGTATAGCGGGGGAAACACAGATACGCAGTATTTT
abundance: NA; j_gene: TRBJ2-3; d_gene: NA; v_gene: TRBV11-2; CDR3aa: CACSFMADTQYF; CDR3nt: TGTGCCTGCAGCTTTATGGCAGATACGCAGTATTTT
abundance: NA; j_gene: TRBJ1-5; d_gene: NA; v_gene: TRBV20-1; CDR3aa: CSAGENQPQHF; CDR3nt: TGCAGTGCTGGGGAGAATCAGCCCCAGCATTTT
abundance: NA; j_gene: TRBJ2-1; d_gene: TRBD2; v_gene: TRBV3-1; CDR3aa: CASGRLAGSSYNEQFF; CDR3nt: TGTGCCAGCGGCCGGCTAGCGGGGTCCTCCTACAATGAGCAGTTCTTC
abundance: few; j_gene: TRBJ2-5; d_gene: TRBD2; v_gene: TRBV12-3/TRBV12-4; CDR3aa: CASSLRGLAGGLSTQETQYF; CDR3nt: TGTGCCAGCAGTTTACGGGGACTAGCGGGGGGCCTTAGTACCCAAGAGACCCAGTACTTC
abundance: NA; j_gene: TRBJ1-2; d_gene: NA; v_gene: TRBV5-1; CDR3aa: CASSLEGSRGYTF; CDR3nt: TGCGCCAGCAGCTTGGAGGGGAGCCGGGGCTACACCTTC
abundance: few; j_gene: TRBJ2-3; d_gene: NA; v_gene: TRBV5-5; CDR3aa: CASSWSLVRGADTQYF; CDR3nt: TGTGCCAGCAGCTGGTCACTAGTCCGCGGCGCAGATACGCAGTATTTT
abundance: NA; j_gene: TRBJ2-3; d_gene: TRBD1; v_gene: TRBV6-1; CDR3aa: CASSELGQGHSDTQYF; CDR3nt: TGTGCCAGCAGTGAATTGGGACAGGGTCATTCAGATACGCAGTATTTT